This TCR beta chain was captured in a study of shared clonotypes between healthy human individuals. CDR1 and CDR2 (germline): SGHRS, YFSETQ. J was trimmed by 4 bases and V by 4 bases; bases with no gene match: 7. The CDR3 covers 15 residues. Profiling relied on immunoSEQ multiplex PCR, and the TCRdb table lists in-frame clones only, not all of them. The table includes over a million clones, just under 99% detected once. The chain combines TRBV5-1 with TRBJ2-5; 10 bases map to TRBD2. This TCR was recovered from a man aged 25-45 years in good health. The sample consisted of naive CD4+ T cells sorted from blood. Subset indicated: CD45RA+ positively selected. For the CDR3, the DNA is TGCGCCAGCAGCACAAGCGGGAGGGCGCGAGAGACCCAGTACTTC. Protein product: CASSTSGRARETQYF.